A selection of T cell receptor beta chains follows, all from one sample in a study of T cells in Graves' hyperthyroidism and ophthalmopathy. TCRdb itself ran the multiplex PCR reads through MiXCR, one entry per CDR3 protein. The sample records 370,000 or so distinct CDR3 sequences, just under 25% being singletons. Sequencing input: blood. These receptors were taken from a middle-aged man with Graves' hyperthyroidism. The CDR3 runs from the conserved cysteine through the conserved F or W. Each record gives: V gene, J gene, clone size, CDR3 protein. Clone size is not always given. Where it is, it says once, few, many or a class for expanded clones.

V gene: TRBV19; J gene: TRBJ2-7; clone size: -; CDR3 protein: CASRGTVSGPYEQYF
V gene: TRBV12-3/TRBV12-4; J gene: TRBJ2-7; clone size: -; CDR3 protein: CASSLAGGIEQYF
V gene: TRBV18; J gene: TRBJ2-1; clone size: -; CDR3 protein: CASSPGAARGINEQFF
V gene: TRBV19; J gene: TRBJ1-2; clone size: -; CDR3 protein: CASTPQRGANYGYTF
V gene: TRBV2; J gene: TRBJ2-7; clone size: many; CDR3 protein: CASRKGLAGSYEQYF
V gene: TRBV28; J gene: TRBJ2-2; clone size: many; CDR3 protein: CASSFLAGGNTGELFF
V gene: TRBV20-1; J gene: TRBJ2-7; clone size: few; CDR3 protein: CSAKRLADPYEQYF
V gene: TRBV19; J gene: TRBJ1-3; clone size: -; CDR3 protein: CASSKKDPGASSGNTIYF
V gene: TRBV30; J gene: TRBJ2-1; clone size: few; CDR3 protein: CAWNKGNEQFF
V gene: TRBV20-1; J gene: TRBJ2-7; clone size: few; CDR3 protein: CSALSTGMKSKQYF
V gene: TRBV28; J gene: TRBJ2-3; clone size: many; CDR3 protein: CVSGADTQYF
V gene: TRBV18; J gene: TRBJ2-2; clone size: -; CDR3 protein: CASSPFGQGFTGELFF
V gene: TRBV20-1; J gene: TRBJ2-2; clone size: -; CDR3 protein: CSASSSVPGELFF
V gene: TRBV6-1; J gene: TRBJ1-5; clone size: -; CDR3 protein: CASSESGQLSQHF
V gene: TRBV19; J gene: TRBJ1-1; clone size: few; CDR3 protein: CASSSRQGSTFF
V gene: TRBV28; J gene: TRBJ2-1; clone size: -; CDR3 protein: CASSALPGSSYNEQFF
V gene: TRBV20-1; J gene: TRBJ2-1; clone size: many; CDR3 protein: CSARWGLAGDHEQFF
V gene: TRBV6-5; J gene: TRBJ2-2; clone size: -; CDR3 protein: CASSYEGANTGELFF
V gene: TRBV7-9; J gene: TRBJ2-7; clone size: few; CDR3 protein: CASSFLGTSGLYEQYF
V gene: TRBV11-3; J gene: TRBJ2-2; clone size: many; CDR3 protein: CASIAENTGELFF
V gene: TRBV15; J gene: TRBJ2-3; clone size: few; CDR3 protein: CATSRGTLRPDTQYF
V gene: TRBV20-1; J gene: TRBJ1-1; clone size: few; CDR3 protein: CSAAGQTEAFF
V gene: TRBV12-3/TRBV12-4; J gene: TRBJ2-3; clone size: few; CDR3 protein: CASSSRGFASGSDTQYF
V gene: TRBV6-1; J gene: TRBJ2-5; clone size: -; CDR3 protein: CASSSSEVAQYF
V gene: TRBV11-2; J gene: TRBJ2-2; clone size: -; CDR3 protein: CASSSRQYRGELFF
V gene: TRBV20-1; J gene: TRBJ2-1; clone size: few; CDR3 protein: CSARDIGVNEQFF
V gene: TRBV24-1; J gene: TRBJ1-2; clone size: -; CDR3 protein: CAPRIQNYGYTF
V gene: TRBV5-1; J gene: TRBJ2-1; clone size: -; CDR3 protein: CASSFTRRGSNEQFF
V gene: TRBV7-9; J gene: TRBJ2-1; clone size: few; CDR3 protein: CASSLAQGGSYNEQFF
V gene: TRBV2; J gene: TRBJ1-2; clone size: -; CDR3 protein: CASRTGGISNYGYTF
V gene: TRBV2; J gene: TRBJ2-1; clone size: many; CDR3 protein: CASSHPKLEGNEQFF
V gene: TRBV3-1; J gene: TRBJ2-7; clone size: few; CDR3 protein: CASSGTGGFYEQYF
V gene: TRBV7-9; J gene: TRBJ2-2; clone size: -; CDR3 protein: CASSLWDRGTGELFF
V gene: TRBV28; J gene: TRBJ1-1; clone size: -; CDR3 protein: CASKDRGDTEAFF
V gene: TRBV15; J gene: TRBJ2-1; clone size: -; CDR3 protein: CATSRVRDRAPNEQFF
V gene: TRBV15; J gene: TRBJ2-7; clone size: -; CDR3 protein: CATSRGQGSYEQYF
V gene: TRBV12-5; J gene: TRBJ2-1; clone size: few; CDR3 protein: CASGLGTGLAANEQFF
V gene: TRBV3-1; J gene: TRBJ2-2; clone size: -; CDR3 protein: CASSLSHTGELFF
V gene: TRBV11-3; J gene: TRBJ2-7; clone size: -; CDR3 protein: CASSSSEGEAPYEQYF
V gene: TRBV24-1; J gene: TRBJ2-3; clone size: few; CDR3 protein: CATKRGSTDTQYF
V gene: TRBV18; J gene: TRBJ2-5; clone size: -; CDR3 protein: CASSPGQAGTQYF
V gene: TRBV27; J gene: TRBJ2-1; clone size: many; CDR3 protein: CASSLWGVEQFF
V gene: TRBV27; J gene: TRBJ2-2; clone size: -; CDR3 protein: CASSLLEGSGELFF
V gene: TRBV7-3; J gene: TRBJ1-1; clone size: many; CDR3 protein: CASSFIGNSEAFF
V gene: TRBV5-1; J gene: TRBJ2-3; clone size: few; CDR3 protein: CASVLGGGTDTQYF
V gene: TRBV24-1; J gene: TRBJ2-7; clone size: -; CDR3 protein: CATSDRDRETSGVTYEQYF
V gene: TRBV7-2; J gene: TRBJ2-1; clone size: -; CDR3 protein: CASTPRRVDEQFF
V gene: TRBV3-1; J gene: TRBJ1-4; clone size: few; CDR3 protein: CASRGTGLRNEKLFF
V gene: TRBV25-1; J gene: TRBJ2-7; clone size: -; CDR3 protein: CASSDRTRAPDEQYF
V gene: TRBV6-2/TRBV6-3; J gene: TRBJ1-2; clone size: few; CDR3 protein: CAASGEESYGYTF
V gene: TRBV29-1; J gene: TRBJ1-1; clone size: few; CDR3 protein: CSADRGRRNTEAFF